This TCR beta chain was documented in a study of human T cells and chemical hapten exposure. Germline V gene lookup returns CDR1 SQVTM and CDR2 ANQGSEA. CDR3 length equals 15 residues. With 4 bases removed from V and 4 bases from J, the gap between germline ends came to 17 bases. In the original workflow: Sampled TCR counts reached a median of around 100,000 per sample, with values ranging from about 20,000 to 700,000. TCRdb reprocessed the RACE reads via MiXCR and lists one record per CDR3 protein. It is TCRdb's table, rather than the study itself, that gives the V and J calls and clone size. This sample carries 370,000 or so distinct CDR3 sequences, about 4.4% of them seen once, and the ten largest clones take 2% to 2.5%. Indicated time point: patch test 1, 2 weeks after DPC sensitization. Stated treatment: therapeutic diphenylcyclopropenone sensitization with weekly scalp DPC.

The rearrangement links TRBV29-1 to TRBJ2-1; D remains ambiguous. The source material was whole blood, sampled in connection with sensitization to the hapten diphenylcyclopropenone (DPC). The sequence derives from a woman in her forties or fifties with alopecia areata. Some clones in this sample may be carry-over from other donors' samples. CDR3 protein: CSVAAGAYRYNEQFF. The CDR3 DNA sequence: TGCAGCGTTGCGGCCGGAGCTTATCGGTACAATGAGCAGTTCTTC.